This T cell receptor (beta chain) originates from a study of blood T cell repertoires in COVID-19. About the study: Specimens from acute and convalescent COVID-19 originated in the United States, Italy and Spain. PBMCs, B-cell-depleted T cells, or T cells provided the cDNA or gDNA that made up the material.

J lost 3 bases, V lost 6 bases, and 11 bases had no gene match. The CDR3 is 15 residues long. Germline V CDR1 and CDR2: MGHDK, SYGVNS. This clone was observed once. Original processing methods: Estimation of nucleated cell counts was performed using reference gene primer amplification. Some clones are missing from TCRdb's copy, which holds only in-frame ones; the method was immunoSEQ multiplex PCR. The D gene and trimming were derived from the DNA, and the V and J assignments and clone size from that table. The sample lists about 120,000 clones, 79% occurring once. The chain uses TRBV25-1 and TRBJ2-7; the match to TRBD2 covers 7 bases. The sequencing sample was made of peripheral blood. This sequence originates from a man aged 35 to 55 with active or convalescent COVID-19. The CDR3 DNA reads TGTGCCAGCAGGGCCTTGGGGGAGGGCCGCTACGAGCAGTACTTC. Its translation: CASRALGEGRYEQYF.